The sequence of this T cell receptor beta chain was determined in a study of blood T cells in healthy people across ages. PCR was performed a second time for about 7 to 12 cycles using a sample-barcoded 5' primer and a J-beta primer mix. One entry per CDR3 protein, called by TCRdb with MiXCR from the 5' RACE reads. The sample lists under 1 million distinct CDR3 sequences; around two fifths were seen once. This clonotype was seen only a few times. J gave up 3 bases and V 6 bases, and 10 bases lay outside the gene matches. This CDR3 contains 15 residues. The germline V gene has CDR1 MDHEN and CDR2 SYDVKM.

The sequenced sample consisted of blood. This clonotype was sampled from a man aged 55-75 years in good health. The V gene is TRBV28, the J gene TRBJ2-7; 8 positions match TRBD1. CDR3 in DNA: TGTGCCAGCAGGCCAGGGGGCGGGATCCGCTACGAGCAGTACTTC. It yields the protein CASRPGGGIRYEQYF.